This T cell receptor beta chain was recovered during a study of Graves' ophthalmopathy and Graves' hyperthyroidism. The study's findings and limits: Blood shared most expanded thyroid clonotypes above 0.001 frequency.

This clonotype was seen repeatedly, ten times or more. Its matching antigen is unknown. The authors amplified TCR beta CDR3 regions from RNA transcripts. First-round RT-PCR employed HTBI primers, with a second-round multiplex PCR after it. MiXCR, run by TCRdb on the multiplex PCR reads, gives a single entry per CDR3 protein. Of hundreds of thousands of distinct CDR3 sequences in the sample, around 21% were seen once. J was trimmed by 8 bases and V by 4 bases; bases with no gene match: 14. Germline values: CDR1 MNHEY, CDR2 SMNVEV (reference sequence). The CDR3 contains 17 residues. The gene calls are TRBV27 and TRBJ2-2; 9 bases map to TRBD1. Sequencing was done on a sample of peripheral blood. This receptor was identified in a woman younger than 30 with stable Graves' hyperthyroidism. CDR3 sequence reads: CASSSRTQTGGRGELFF. Here the CDR3 DNA reads TGTGCCAGCAGTTCGCGGACTCAAACAGGGGGCAGAGGGGAGCTGTTTTTT.